A selection of T cell receptor beta chains follows, all from one sample in a study of T-cell reconstitution after alpha-beta-depleted transplantation in children. TCRdb ran MiXCR on the PCR reads and lists one entry per CDR3 protein. The table records about 300,000 distinct CDR3 sequences, about 9.4% of them present only once. The sequencing here drew on PBMCs, taken before TCRalphabeta/CD19-depleted stem cell transplant. The receptors shown here come from a boy in the first two years of life with acute myeloid leukemia, due to receive a stem cell transplant. CDR3s include the opening cysteine and the closing phenylalanine or tryptophan. A D gene is named only where the DNA matches it firmly. Clone size is given for some rows only: seen once, a few or many times, or a class if the clone is expanded.

clone size: few
D gene: NA
J gene: TRBJ2-7
CDR3 length: 14
V gene: TRBV7-2
CDR3 protein: CASSLVVGPYEQYF
CDR3 DNA: TGTGCCAGCAGCTTAGTGGTCGGCCCCTACGAGCAGTACTTC

clone size: NA
D gene: TRBD2
J gene: TRBJ2-1
CDR3 length: 15
V gene: TRBV14
CDR3 protein: CASSAPAGVRNEQFF
CDR3 DNA: TGTGCCAGCAGCGCACCAGCGGGAGTTCGGAATGAGCAGTTCTTC

clone size: many
D gene: NA
J gene: TRBJ1-2
CDR3 length: 15
V gene: TRBV7-9
CDR3 protein: CASSPSGGSLYGYTF
CDR3 DNA: TGTGCCAGCAGCCCCTCTGGCGGCTCCCTCTATGGCTACACCTTC

clone size: many
D gene: NA
J gene: TRBJ2-5
CDR3 length: 13
V gene: TRBV20-1
CDR3 protein: CSARDLGAETQYF
CDR3 DNA: TGCAGTGCTAGAGATCTTGGGGCGGAGACCCAGTACTTC

clone size: many
D gene: TRBD2
J gene: TRBJ2-3
CDR3 length: 16
V gene: TRBV10-3
CDR3 protein: CAISARLAGHTDTQYF
CDR3 DNA: TGTGCCATCAGTGCAAGACTAGCGGGACACACAGATACGCAGTATTTT

clone size: many
D gene: TRBD1
J gene: TRBJ2-3
CDR3 length: 16
V gene: TRBV29-1
CDR3 protein: CSVDPDRGAGADTQYF
CDR3 DNA: TGCAGCGTTGACCCCGACAGGGGGGCAGGGGCAGATACGCAGTATTTT

clone size: few
D gene: NA
J gene: TRBJ2-5
CDR3 length: 13
V gene: TRBV27
CDR3 protein: CASSPDLGETQYF
CDR3 DNA: TGTGCCAGCAGCCCAGACTTGGGGGAGACCCAGTACTTC

clone size: many
D gene: TRBD2
J gene: TRBJ2-5
CDR3 length: 16
V gene: TRBV20-1
CDR3 protein: CSATASGGWGGETQYF
CDR3 DNA: TGCAGTGCTACGGCTAGCGGGGGGTGGGGCGGTGAGACCCAGTACTTC

clone size: many
D gene: NA
J gene: TRBJ2-1
CDR3 length: 11
V gene: TRBV12-3/TRBV12-4
CDR3 protein: CASSFKVEQFF
CDR3 DNA: TGTGCCAGCAGTTTTAAGGTGGAGCAGTTCTTC

clone size: few
D gene: NA
J gene: TRBJ2-3
CDR3 length: 16
V gene: TRBV10-3
CDR3 protein: CAISESEGTGTDTQYF
CDR3 DNA: TGTGCCATCAGTGAGTCCGAGGGGACGGGCACAGATACGCAGTATTTT